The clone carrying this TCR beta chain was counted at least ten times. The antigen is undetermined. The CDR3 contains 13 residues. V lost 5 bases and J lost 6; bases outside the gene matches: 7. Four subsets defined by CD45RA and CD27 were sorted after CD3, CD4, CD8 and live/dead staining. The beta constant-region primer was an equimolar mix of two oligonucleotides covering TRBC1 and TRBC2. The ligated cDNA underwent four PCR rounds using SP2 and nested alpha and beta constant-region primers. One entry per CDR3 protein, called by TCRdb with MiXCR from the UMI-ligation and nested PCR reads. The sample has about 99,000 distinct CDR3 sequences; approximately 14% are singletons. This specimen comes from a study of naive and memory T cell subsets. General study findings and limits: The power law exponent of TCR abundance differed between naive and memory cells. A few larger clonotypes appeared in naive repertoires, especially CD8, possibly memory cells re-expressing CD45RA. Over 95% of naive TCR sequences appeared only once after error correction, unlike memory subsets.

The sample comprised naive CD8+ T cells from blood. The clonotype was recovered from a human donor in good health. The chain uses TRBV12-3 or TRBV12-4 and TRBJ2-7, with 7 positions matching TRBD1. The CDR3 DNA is TGTGCCAGCAGTCCGACAGGGAAGGGCGAGCAGTACTTC. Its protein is CASSPTGKGEQYF.